One and the same sample provided the 6 T cell receptor beta chains below, sequenced in a study of shared clonotypes between healthy human individuals. Using immunoSEQ multiplex PCR, the repertoire was profiled, and TCRdb retains in-frame clones only, with some absent. This repertoire shows fewer than 400,000 clones, about 74% found once; its top ten account for about a tenth. The specimen sequenced was memory CD4+ T cells sorted from blood. As to subset: CD45RA-negative fraction. The receptors were gathered from a man younger than 45 in good health.

The V and J genes are TRBV6-5 and TRBJ2-3; the D is unclear. V shed 0 bases and J shed 3 bases, with 4 bases lying between them. The CDR3 consists of 13 residues. Germline CDR1 and CDR2: MNHEY and SVGAGI. Here the CDR3 reads CASSYSGTDTQYF. CDR3 coding DNA: TGTGCCAGCAGTTACTCCGGGACAGATACGCAGTATTTT.

V gene TRBV14 combines with J gene TRBJ2-7, with TRBD2 matching 8 bases. The CDR3 sequence is 16 residues long. From germline, CDR1 is SGHDN and CDR2 FVKESK. V was clipped by 1 base and J by 5 bases; unmatched bases: 10. CDR3 bases: TGTGCCAGCAGCCAAGGGCGGGGGGACACGAGCCACGAGCAGTACTTC. Residues: CASSQGRGDTSHEQYF. The full variable domain, rest sourced from reference TRBV14 and TRBJ2-7, is EAGVTQFPSHSVIEKGQTVTLRCDPISGHDNLYWYRRVMGKEIKFLLHFVKESKQDESGMPNNRFLAERTGGTYSTLKVQPAELEDSGVYFCASSQGRGDTSHEQYFGPGTRLTVT.

The CDR3 reads CASSYRPNYEQYF. The CDR3 nucleotides read TGTGCCAGCAGTTACCGACCAAACTACGAGCAGTACTTC. The V gene is TRBV28, the J gene TRBJ2-7, with D uncertain. Trimming removed 4 bases at V and 3 bases at J, with 10 bases between. This CDR3 has 13 amino acids. Germline loops: CDR1 MDHEN, CDR2 SYDVKM.

CDR3 nucleotides: TGTGCCAGCAGCTTAGTCCATCGAGAGCAGTACTTC. Translation: CASSLVHREQYF. The chain couples TRBV7-2 to TRBJ2-7, with unresolved D. The CDR3 totals 12 residues. CDR1 is SGHTA and CDR2 is FQGNSA in the germline V gene. V was shortened by 1 base and J by 7 bases, with 8 bases between the two germline ends.

V and J are TRBV7-2 and TRBJ2-7, with 9 bases that match TRBD2. The CDR3 consists of 15 residues. Germline V lookup: CDR1 SGHTA, CDR2 FQGNSA. Trimming removed 1 base from V and 7 bases from J; junction bases left unmatched: 8. The CDR3 DNA reads TGTGCCAGCAGCTTAGTTGGGACTAGCTCTTGGGAGCAGTACTTC. It codes for CASSLVGTSSWEQYF.

V and J are TRBV5-1 and TRBJ2-7; D is possibly TRBD2 (6 bases). The V gene's germline CDR1 is SGHRS and CDR2 YFSETQ. V lost 1 base and J 4 bases, leaving 24 bases between the germline ends. The CDR3 loop spans 18 amino acids. CDR3 in amino acids: CASSLSALRDLVGYEQYF. The CDR3 DNA reads TGCGCCAGCAGCTTGTCTGCTTTGCGGGACCTGGTGGGATACGAGCAGTACTTC.